The rows below give T cell receptor beta chains drawn from one sample of a study of cytomegalovirus exposure and HLA in healthy donors. The protocol was immunoSEQ multiplex PCR, while the TCRdb copy is restricted to in-frame clones and leaves out a portion. Counted here are about 140,000 clones, about 80% occurring once; the ten biggest clones make up 5% to 5.5%. The sample was PBMCs. The receptors stem from a male donor in good health and CMV-seronegative. Both conserved end residues are part of each CDR3. The D gene is left open where the match is weak. Expanded clones get a size class; other rows say once, few or many, or leave the size out.

size	D	V	J	CDR3	DNA
once	TRBD1	TRBV5-1	TRBJ2-6	CASSRPARATGAGANVLTF	TGCGCCAGCAGCCGGCCCGCCCGGGCTACAGGGGCCGGGGCCAACGTCCTGACTTTC
.	.	TRBV7-8	TRBJ1-5	CASSLLNQPQHF	TGTGCCAGCAGCCTCCTCAATCAGCCCCAGCATTTT
few	TRBD1	TRBV11-3	TRBJ2-3	CASSLSGTGRLGTDTQYF	TGTGCCAGCAGCCTCTCCGGGACAGGGAGGTTAGGCACAGATACGCAGTATTTT
few	TRBD1	TRBV6-5	TRBJ2-7	CASSYSGQGGYEQYF	TGTGCCAGCAGTTACTCGGGACAGGGAGGGTACGAGCAGTACTTC
.	TRBD2	TRBV29-1	TRBJ2-3	CSVDKGLADTDTQYF	TGCAGCGTCGACAAGGGACTAGCAGACACAGATACGCAGTATTTT
.	TRBD1	TRBV7-2	TRBJ1-5	CASSQTGGPQPQHF	TGTGCCAGCAGCCAGACAGGGGGTCCCCAGCCCCAGCATTTT
.	.	TRBV4-1	TRBJ1-1	CASSQEDGGETEAFF	TGCGCCAGCAGCCAAGAGGACGGGGGGGAGACTGAAGCTTTCTTT
.	.	TRBV19	TRBJ1-3	CASRTPDSWKNTIYF	TGTGCCAGTAGGACCCCGGACAGCTGGAAAAACACCATATATTTT
.	.	TRBV5-6	TRBJ2-7	CASSVRVYEQYF	TGTGCCAGCAGTGTGAGAGTCTACGAGCAGTACTTC
.	TRBD1	TRBV2	TRBJ1-2	CASRGTGLSYGYTF	TGTGCCAGCAGGGGGACAGGGCTTAGCTATGGCTACACCTTC
.	.	TRBV21-1	TRBJ1-2	CASSKAGTVGGYTF	TGTGCCAGCAGCAAAGCTGGGACAGTGGGTGGCTACACCTTC
.	TRBD1	TRBV4-1	TRBJ1-1	CASSHGQAIEAFF	TGCGCCAGCAGCCACGGACAGGCTATTGAAGCTTTCTTT
.	.	TRBV30	TRBJ1-1	CAWTLPGYGGAFF	TGTGCCTGGACTCTCCCCGGGTATGGTGGAGCTTTCTTT
.	TRBD1	TRBV27	TRBJ1-6	CASTLRNGQEGLGGALHF	TGTGCCAGCACCCTACGAAATGGACAGGAGGGTCTCGGTGGAGCCCTCCACTTT
few	TRBD1	TRBV7-2	TRBJ1-1	CASSLVGGQGVRAFF	TGTGCCAGCAGCTTAGTGGGGGGACAGGGAGTTCGGGCTTTCTTT
.	.	TRBV2	TRBJ2-2	CASSPEAGELFF	TGTGCCAGCAGCCCCGAGGCCGGGGAGCTGTTTTTT
few	TRBD1	TRBV28	TRBJ1-2	CASSTRQGSYGYTF	TGTGCCAGCAGTACTCGACAGGGTAGCTATGGCTACACCTTC
once	TRBD1	TRBV28	TRBJ1-1	CASSFGQVEAFF	TGTGCCAGCAGCTTTGGACAGGTTGAAGCTTTCTTT
.	TRBD2	TRBV9	TRBJ2-2	CASSFSGGAGGELFF	TGTGCCAGCAGCTTTAGCGGGGGGGCCGGCGGGGAGCTGTTTTTT
.	TRBD1	TRBV29-1	TRBJ2-3	CSSRRDRIDTQYF	TGCAGCTCCAGGAGGGACAGGATAGATACGCAGTATTTT
.	.	TRBV2	TRBJ2-1	CASSARQALYNEQFF	TGTGCCAGCAGCGCCCGGCAGGCCCTATACAATGAGCAGTTCTTC
.	.	TRBV7-2	TRBJ1-6	CASSLSAQSSYNSPLHF	TGTGCCAGCAGCTTGTCAGCGCAGAGCTCCTATAATTCACCCCTCCACTTT
.	TRBD1	TRBV27	TRBJ1-1	CASSLVPGQGAGTFF	TGTGCCAGCAGTTTAGTCCCGGGACAGGGGGCTGGGACTTTCTTT
.	TRBD1	TRBV10-3	TRBJ1-2	CATSDRGDYGYTF	TGTGCCACCTCGGACAGGGGGGACTATGGCTACACCTTC
.	.	TRBV4-3	TRBJ2-3	CASSLSYTAGTQYF	TGCGCCAGCAGCCTCTCCTATACGGCGGGTACGCAGTATTTT
.	TRBD1	TRBV12-5	TRBJ1-2	CASGFSSTGGNYGYTF	TGTGCTAGTGGTTTTAGTAGCACAGGGGGAAACTATGGCTACACCTTC
.	TRBD1	TRBV27	TRBJ1-2	CASSATGVGGYTF	TGTGCCAGCAGTGCTACAGGGGTGGGTGGCTACACCTTC
.	.	TRBV7-8	TRBJ1-4	CASSFRQLPNEKLFF	TGTGCCAGCAGCTTCCGACAGCTTCCTAATGAAAAACTGTTTTTT
.	.	TRBV15	TRBJ2-7	CATSRPQGRGNEQYF	TGTGCCACCAGCAGACCACAGGGTAGAGGTAACGAGCAGTACTTC
.	TRBD1	TRBV7-9	TRBJ1-5	CASSLGQGSNQPQHF	TGTGCCAGCAGCTTGGGACAGGGAAGCAATCAGCCCCAGCATTTT
.	.	TRBV27	TRBJ1-2	CASSTQGSDGYTF	TGTGCCAGCAGTACACAGGGAAGTGACGGCTACACCTTC
.	.	TRBV2	TRBJ2-7	CAGGREFNEQYF	TGTGCCGGCGGCAGGGAATTTAACGAGCAGTACTTC
.	TRBD1	TRBV2	TRBJ2-7	CASSPGTGAYEQYF	TGTGCCAGCAGTCCCGGGACAGGGGCCTACGAGCAGTACTTC
.	.	TRBV28	TRBJ2-7	CASSSQRGEQYF	TGTGCCAGCAGTTCCCAACGCGGGGAGCAGTACTTC
.	TRBD1	TRBV6-6	TRBJ1-5	CASSSRTGVNQPQHF	TGTGCCAGCAGTTCGCGGACAGGAGTGAATCAGCCCCAGCATTTT
.	.	TRBV29-1	TRBJ1-1	CSAGEAFF	TGCAGCGCAGGGGAAGCTTTCTTT
.	TRBD1	TRBV29-1	TRBJ1-2	CSVGTGGPYGYTF	TGCAGCGTTGGGACAGGGGGTCCATATGGCTACACCTTC
.	.	TRBV29-1	TRBJ1-5	CSVSGVSGQPQHF	TGCAGCGTCTCAGGGGTTTCGGGTCAGCCCCAGCATTTT
.	.	TRBV6-6	TRBJ2-3	CASSGGNTDTQYF	TGTGCCAGCAGTGGGGGGAACACAGATACGCAGTATTTT
.	.	TRBV7-9	TRBJ2-7	CASSPQSIYEQYF	TGTGCCAGCAGCCCACAGTCCATATACGAGCAGTACTTC
.	TRBD1	TRBV5-4	TRBJ1-2	CASSFSITGTANYGYTF	TGTGCCAGCAGCTTCTCAATAACAGGGACAGCTAACTATGGCTACACCTTC
few	TRBD1	TRBV5-1	TRBJ2-2	CASSYLDRPGELFF	TGCGCCAGCAGCTACCTGGACAGGCCCGGGGAGCTGTTTTTT